The rows below give T cell receptor beta chains drawn from one sample of a study of T cells expressing NK-cell markers. TCRdb re-called the 5' RACE reads and shows each CDR3 protein once, DNA omitted. The sample holds 150,000 to 160,000 distinct CDR3 sequences. Sequencing was done on a sample of blood T cells: a sorted CD56 or NKG2C T cell subset, CD4+ or CD8+ T cells, or bulk PBMC T cells (not recorded which). These receptors all stem from a woman aged 45-65 years in good health. The CDR3 runs from the conserved cysteine through the conserved F or W. Fields, in order: J gene, V gene, CDR3 protein.

j_gene: TRBJ2-1; v_gene: TRBV3-1; CDR3aa: CACSWGREINEQFF
j_gene: TRBJ2-7; v_gene: TRBV29-1; CDR3aa: CSVGTGDGQYF
j_gene: TRBJ1-4; v_gene: TRBV14; CDR3aa: CASSQEWPPNEKLFF
j_gene: TRBJ2-1; v_gene: TRBV12-5; CDR3aa: CASGIGQYNEQFF
j_gene: TRBJ2-1; v_gene: TRBV27; CDR3aa: CASSLLGGTSGVYNEQFF
j_gene: TRBJ2-3; v_gene: TRBV7-8; CDR3aa: CASSLAAYTDTQYF
j_gene: TRBJ2-2; v_gene: TRBV12-3/TRBV12-4; CDR3aa: CASSLIQGTGELFF
j_gene: TRBJ1-6; v_gene: TRBV9; CDR3aa: CASSPPRENSPLHF
j_gene: TRBJ2-3; v_gene: TRBV20-1; CDR3aa: CSARGTSGRSWDTQYF
j_gene: TRBJ2-2; v_gene: TRBV5-6; CDR3aa: CASSRDYRNTGELFF
j_gene: TRBJ2-7; v_gene: TRBV7-9; CDR3aa: CASSSQLLRQYF
j_gene: TRBJ2-5; v_gene: TRBV5-4; CDR3aa: CASQLESQETQYF
j_gene: TRBJ2-1; v_gene: TRBV12-3/TRBV12-4; CDR3aa: CASSLRGVAGRNEQFF
j_gene: TRBJ1-1; v_gene: TRBV5-1; CDR3aa: CASSLESTLEAFF
j_gene: TRBJ1-2; v_gene: TRBV3-1; CDR3aa: CASSQGQGPYGYTF
j_gene: TRBJ2-1; v_gene: TRBV5-6; CDR3aa: CASSLAPENEQFF
j_gene: TRBJ2-7; v_gene: TRBV19; CDR3aa: CASSPTTGLRRDEQYF
j_gene: TRBJ2-7; v_gene: TRBV7-8; CDR3aa: CASSLILAGGGHEQYF
j_gene: TRBJ2-7; v_gene: TRBV13; CDR3aa: CASSLGLIEAEQYF
j_gene: TRBJ2-7; v_gene: TRBV5-1; CDR3aa: CASSLGRAGYYEQYF
j_gene: TRBJ2-1; v_gene: TRBV27; CDR3aa: CASSFGGAPYNEQFF
j_gene: TRBJ2-1; v_gene: TRBV4-1; CDR3aa: CASSQLADPSYNEQFF
j_gene: TRBJ2-2; v_gene: TRBV2; CDR3aa: CASSRTSAFTGELFF
j_gene: TRBJ1-2; v_gene: TRBV2; CDR3aa: CASMKGNYGYTF
j_gene: TRBJ1-4; v_gene: TRBV4-1; CDR3aa: CASRRTSSRDEKLFF
j_gene: TRBJ1-1; v_gene: TRBV11-2; CDR3aa: CASSPSLVQNTEAFF
j_gene: TRBJ2-7; v_gene: TRBV4-2; CDR3aa: CASSQGIGAYEQYF
j_gene: TRBJ2-1; v_gene: TRBV7-3; CDR3aa: CASSSQFDEQFF
j_gene: TRBJ2-1; v_gene: TRBV27; CDR3aa: CASRQGPSYNEQFF
j_gene: TRBJ2-3; v_gene: TRBV24-1; CDR3aa: CATSDRGSTDTQYF
j_gene: TRBJ2-6; v_gene: TRBV5-1; CDR3aa: CASSTSDWTGANVLTF
j_gene: TRBJ2-1; v_gene: TRBV20-1; CDR3aa: CSARNPWTDNEQFF
j_gene: TRBJ1-6; v_gene: TRBV7-8; CDR3aa: CASSLAGGNNSPLHF
j_gene: TRBJ1-1; v_gene: TRBV13; CDR3aa: CASSLTGFPMNTEAFF
j_gene: TRBJ1-1; v_gene: TRBV7-2; CDR3aa: CASSSPYLRDKNTEAFF
j_gene: TRBJ2-1; v_gene: TRBV7-6; CDR3aa: CASSLDGRAYNEQFF
j_gene: TRBJ2-7; v_gene: TRBV5-6; CDR3aa: CASSGGTGSSYEQYF
j_gene: TRBJ2-2; v_gene: TRBV7-9; CDR3aa: CASSLVASGGELFF
j_gene: TRBJ1-2; v_gene: TRBV27; CDR3aa: CASRQQGYGYTF
j_gene: TRBJ1-6; v_gene: TRBV14; CDR3aa: CASSHLRDSPLHF
j_gene: TRBJ2-7; v_gene: TRBV3-1; CDR3aa: CASSPLANINEQYF
j_gene: TRBJ2-3; v_gene: TRBV12-3/TRBV12-4; CDR3aa: CASSDRVVTDTQYF
j_gene: TRBJ2-7; v_gene: TRBV9; CDR3aa: CASSVGSRSNEQYF
j_gene: TRBJ2-2; v_gene: TRBV7-9; CDR3aa: CASSRSDGELFF
j_gene: TRBJ2-1; v_gene: TRBV12-5; CDR3aa: CASGAGTSGIHEQFF
j_gene: TRBJ2-2; v_gene: TRBV20-1; CDR3aa: CSARDLSDTGELFF
j_gene: TRBJ2-5; v_gene: TRBV25-1; CDR3aa: CASSETIQETQYF
j_gene: TRBJ1-1; v_gene: TRBV24-1; CDR3aa: CATSGSPDRATEAFF
j_gene: TRBJ2-2; v_gene: TRBV4-1; CDR3aa: CASSQVEGMELFF
j_gene: TRBJ2-2; v_gene: TRBV29-1; CDR3aa: CSAQRRLAPGELFF
j_gene: TRBJ2-3; v_gene: TRBV27; CDR3aa: CASSPGTTYTDTQYF
j_gene: TRBJ2-1; v_gene: TRBV20-1; CDR3aa: CSATPSIYNEQFF
j_gene: TRBJ2-3; v_gene: TRBV24-1; CDR3aa: CAISQGRGTDTQYF
j_gene: TRBJ2-1; v_gene: TRBV20-1; CDR3aa: CSARDREGLGHEQFF
j_gene: TRBJ2-7; v_gene: TRBV5-6; CDR3aa: CASSGTSGRPSYEQYF
j_gene: TRBJ2-1; v_gene: TRBV7-6; CDR3aa: CASSGRQGTYNEQFF